This T cell receptor (beta chain) emerged from a study of T and B cells in COVID-19 patients. This CDR3 is built from 12 residues. Germline V CDR1 and CDR2: DFQATT, SNEGSKA (reference sequence). V was cut by 3 bases and J by 1 base, with 6 bases left in between. Multiplex PCR with BIOMED2 TRB-A/B primer pools amplified TRB rearrangements. One entry per CDR3 protein results from TCRdb running MiXCR on the multiplex PCR reads. The sample holds about 4,100 distinct CDR3 sequences, roughly a quarter seen once. Blood genomic DNA input for TRB amplification was 250-500 ng. This TCR came from a human donor with active COVID-19. The donor label of this sample is uncertain. This sequence joins TRBV20-1 and TRBJ2-5; D call uncertain. Sequenced: blood. CDR3 nucleotide sequence: TGCAGTGCTAGCGGCCCCCAAGAGACCCAGTACTTC. The encoded protein is CSASGPQETQYF.